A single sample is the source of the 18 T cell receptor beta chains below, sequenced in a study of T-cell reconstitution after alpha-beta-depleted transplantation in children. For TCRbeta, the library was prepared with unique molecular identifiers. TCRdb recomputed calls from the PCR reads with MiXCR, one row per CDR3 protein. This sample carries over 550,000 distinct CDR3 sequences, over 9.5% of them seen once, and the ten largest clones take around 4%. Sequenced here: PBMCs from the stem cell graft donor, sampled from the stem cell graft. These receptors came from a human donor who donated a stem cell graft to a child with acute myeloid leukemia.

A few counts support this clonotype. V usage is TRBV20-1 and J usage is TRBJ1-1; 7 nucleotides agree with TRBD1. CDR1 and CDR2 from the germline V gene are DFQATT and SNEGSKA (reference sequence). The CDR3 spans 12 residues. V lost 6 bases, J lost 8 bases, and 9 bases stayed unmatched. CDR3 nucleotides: TGCAGTGCCCACCAGGGGGGCAGCGAAGCTTTCTTT. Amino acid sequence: CSAHQGGSEAFF.

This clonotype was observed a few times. The CDR3 region is CSVEEGRVTDTQYF. CDR3 coding DNA: TGCAGCGTTGAAGAGGGTAGGGTCACAGATACGCAGTATTTT. The rearrangement uses TRBV29-1 and TRBJ2-3, with unresolved D. Trimming took 0 bases from V and 2 from J, leaving 9 bases between them. The CDR3 runs to 14 residues. Germline lookup yields CDR1 SQVTM and CDR2 ANQGSEA.

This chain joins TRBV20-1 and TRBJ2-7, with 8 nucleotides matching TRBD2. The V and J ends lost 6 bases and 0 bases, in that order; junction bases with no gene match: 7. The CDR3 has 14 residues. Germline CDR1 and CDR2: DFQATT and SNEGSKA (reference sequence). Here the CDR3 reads CSAEGGGPSYEQYF. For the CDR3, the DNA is TGCAGTGCCGAGGGCGGGGGGCCCTCCTACGAGCAGTACTTC.

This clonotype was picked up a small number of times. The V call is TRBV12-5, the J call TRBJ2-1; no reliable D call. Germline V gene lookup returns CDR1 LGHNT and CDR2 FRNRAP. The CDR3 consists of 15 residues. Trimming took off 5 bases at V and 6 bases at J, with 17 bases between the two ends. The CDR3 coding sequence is TGTGCTAGTGGTCCCCGACTGGCCCCCCCCAATGAGCAGTTCTTC. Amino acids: CASGPRLAPPNEQFF.

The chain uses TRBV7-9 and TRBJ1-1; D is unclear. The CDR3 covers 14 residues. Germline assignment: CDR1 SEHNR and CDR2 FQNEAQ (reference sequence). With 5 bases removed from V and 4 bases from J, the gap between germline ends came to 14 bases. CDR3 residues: CASSPGRAITEAFF. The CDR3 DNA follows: TGTGCCAGCAGCCCCGGGAGGGCTATCACTGAAGCTTTCTTT.

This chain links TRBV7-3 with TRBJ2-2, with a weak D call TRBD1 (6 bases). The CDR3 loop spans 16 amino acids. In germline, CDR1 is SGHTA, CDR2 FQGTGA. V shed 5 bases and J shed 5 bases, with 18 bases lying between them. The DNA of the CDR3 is TGTGCCAGCAGCCTGCAGCCAGGGGATCTGACCGGGGAGCTGTTTTTT. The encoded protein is CASSLQPGDLTGELFF.

The CDR3 region is CASMDSIKGSNQPQHF. The DNA of the CDR3 is TGTGCCAGCATGGACAGTATAAAGGGGAGCAATCAGCCCCAGCATTTT. The V gene is TRBV6-2 or TRBV6-3, the J gene TRBJ1-5; possible D gene TRBD1, 6 bases. Deletions cut 7 bases from V and 1 base from J, with 17 bases between. Germline values: CDR1 MNHEY, CDR2 SVGEGT. CDR3 length: 16 residues.

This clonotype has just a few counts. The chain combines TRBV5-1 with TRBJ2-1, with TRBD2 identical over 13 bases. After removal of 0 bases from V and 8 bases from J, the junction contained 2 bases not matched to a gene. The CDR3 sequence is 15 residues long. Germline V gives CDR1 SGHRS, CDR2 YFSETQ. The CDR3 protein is CASSLETSGRYEQFF. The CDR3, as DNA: TGCGCCAGCAGCTTGGAGACTAGCGGGAGGTATGAGCAGTTCTTC.

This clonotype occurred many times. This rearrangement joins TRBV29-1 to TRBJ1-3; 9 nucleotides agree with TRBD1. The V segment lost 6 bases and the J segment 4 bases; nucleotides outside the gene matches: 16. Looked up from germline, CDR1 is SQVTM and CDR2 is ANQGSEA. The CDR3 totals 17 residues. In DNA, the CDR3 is TGCAGCGTCGGGGACAGGGTTGCCGGTTTGTTGGGAAACACCATATATTTT. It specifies CSVGDRVAGLLGNTIYF.

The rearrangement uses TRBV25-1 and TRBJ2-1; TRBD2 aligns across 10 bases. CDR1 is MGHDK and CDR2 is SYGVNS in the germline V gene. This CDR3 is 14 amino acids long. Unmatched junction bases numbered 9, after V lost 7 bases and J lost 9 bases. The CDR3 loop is CASNQAGGPSEQFF. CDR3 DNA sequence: TGTGCCAGCAATCAAGCGGGAGGGCCGAGTGAGCAGTTCTTC.

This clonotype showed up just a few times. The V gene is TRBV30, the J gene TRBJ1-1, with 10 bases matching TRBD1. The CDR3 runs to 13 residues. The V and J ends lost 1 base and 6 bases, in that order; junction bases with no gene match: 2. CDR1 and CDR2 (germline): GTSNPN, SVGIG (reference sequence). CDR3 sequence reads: CAWSGDRGAEAFF. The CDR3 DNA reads TGTGCCTGGAGTGGGGACAGGGGTGCTGAAGCTTTCTTT.

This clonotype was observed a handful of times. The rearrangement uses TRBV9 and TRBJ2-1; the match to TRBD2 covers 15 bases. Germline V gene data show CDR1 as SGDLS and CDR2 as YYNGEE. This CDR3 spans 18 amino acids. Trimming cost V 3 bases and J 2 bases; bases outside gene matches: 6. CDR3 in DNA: TGTGCCAGCAGCGCGGGACTAGCGGGAGGCCCCGCCTACAATGAGCAGTTCTTC. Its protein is CASSAGLAGGPAYNEQFF.

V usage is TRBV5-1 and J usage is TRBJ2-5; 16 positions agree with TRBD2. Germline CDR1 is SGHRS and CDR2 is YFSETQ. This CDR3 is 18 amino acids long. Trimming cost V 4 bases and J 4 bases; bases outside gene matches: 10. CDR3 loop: CASSPQGTSGRARETQYF. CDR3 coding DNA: TGCGCCAGCAGCCCCCAAGGGACTAGCGGGAGGGCGCGAGAGACCCAGTACTTC.

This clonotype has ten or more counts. CDR3 bases: TGTGCCAGCAGTGATACTCGAAGCTCCTACGAGCAGTACTTC. Translating gives CASSDTRSSYEQYF. The chain has TRBV25-1 and TRBJ2-7; D ambiguous. CDR1 and CDR2 from the germline V gene are MGHDK and SYGVNS. The germline V and J ends were trimmed by 3 bases and 0 bases, with 9 bases remaining between them. The CDR3 length is 14 residues.

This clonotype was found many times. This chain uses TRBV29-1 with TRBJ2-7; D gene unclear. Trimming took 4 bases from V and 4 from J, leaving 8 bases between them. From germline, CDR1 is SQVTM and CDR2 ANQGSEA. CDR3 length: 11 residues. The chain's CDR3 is CSVVLGYEQYF. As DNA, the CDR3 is TGCAGCGTTGTCCTCGGGTACGAGCAGTACTTC.

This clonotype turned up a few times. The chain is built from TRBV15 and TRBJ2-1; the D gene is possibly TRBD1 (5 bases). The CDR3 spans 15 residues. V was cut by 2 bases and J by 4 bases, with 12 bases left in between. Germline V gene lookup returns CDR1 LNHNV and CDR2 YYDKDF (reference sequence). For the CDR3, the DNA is TGTGCCACCAGCAGACCAAAAGACAGTTACAATGAGCAGTTCTTC. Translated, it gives CATSRPKDSYNEQFF.

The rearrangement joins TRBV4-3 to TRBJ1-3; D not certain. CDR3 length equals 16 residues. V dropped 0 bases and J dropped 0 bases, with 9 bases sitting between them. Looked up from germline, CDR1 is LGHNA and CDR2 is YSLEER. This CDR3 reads CASSQDNLDSGNTIYF. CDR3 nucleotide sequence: TGCGCCAGCAGCCAAGATAACCTGGACTCTGGAAACACCATATATTTT.

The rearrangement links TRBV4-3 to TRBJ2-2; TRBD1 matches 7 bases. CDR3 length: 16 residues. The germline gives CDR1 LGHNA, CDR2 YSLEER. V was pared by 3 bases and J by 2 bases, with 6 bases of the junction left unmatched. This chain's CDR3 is CASSQTGDRNTGELFF. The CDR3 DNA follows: TGCGCCAGCAGCCAGACCGGGGACAGAAACACCGGGGAGCTGTTTTTT.